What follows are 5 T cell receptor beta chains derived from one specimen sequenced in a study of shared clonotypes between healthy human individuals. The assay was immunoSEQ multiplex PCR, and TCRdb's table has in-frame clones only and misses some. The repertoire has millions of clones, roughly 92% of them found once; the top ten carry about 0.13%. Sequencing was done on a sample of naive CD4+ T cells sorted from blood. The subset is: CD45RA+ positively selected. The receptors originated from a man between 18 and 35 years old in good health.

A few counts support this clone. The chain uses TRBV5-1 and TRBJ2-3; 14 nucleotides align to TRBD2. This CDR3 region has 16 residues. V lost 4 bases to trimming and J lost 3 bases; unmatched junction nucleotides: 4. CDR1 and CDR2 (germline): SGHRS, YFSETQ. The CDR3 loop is CASSPGLAGETDTQYF. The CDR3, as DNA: TGCGCCAGCAGCCCGGGACTAGCGGGAGAAACAGATACGCAGTATTTT.

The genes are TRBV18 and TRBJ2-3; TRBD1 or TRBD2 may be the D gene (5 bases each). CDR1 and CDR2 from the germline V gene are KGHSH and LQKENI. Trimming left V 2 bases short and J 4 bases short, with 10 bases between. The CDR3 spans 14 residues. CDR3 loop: CASSPGTVADTQYF. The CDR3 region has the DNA TGTGCCAGCTCACCAGGGACCGTGGCAGATACGCAGTATTTT.

In DNA form, the CDR3 reads TGTGCCAGCAGCGCCGACAGGGGTCCCTACAATGAGCAGTTCTTC. Protein product: CASSADRGPYNEQFF. This sequence joins TRBV5-8 and TRBJ2-1; 8 nucleotides align to TRBD1. Per the germline V gene, CDR1 is SGHTS and CDR2 is YDEGEE. The V gene end was trimmed by 4 bases and the J gene end by 2 bases; junction bases not matched to a gene: 5. There are 15 residues in the CDR3.

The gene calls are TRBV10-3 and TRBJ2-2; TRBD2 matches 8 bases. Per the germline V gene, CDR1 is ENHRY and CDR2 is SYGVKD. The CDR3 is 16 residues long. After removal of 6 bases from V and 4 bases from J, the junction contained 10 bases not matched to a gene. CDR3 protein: CAISSLSGSSTGELFF. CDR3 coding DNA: TGTGCCATCAGCAGCTTGAGCGGGAGCTCCACCGGGGAGCTGTTTTTT.

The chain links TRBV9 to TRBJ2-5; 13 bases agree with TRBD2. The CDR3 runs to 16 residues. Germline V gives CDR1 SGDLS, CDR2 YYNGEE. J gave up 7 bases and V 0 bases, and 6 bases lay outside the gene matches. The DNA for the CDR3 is TGTGCCAGCAGCGTAGGCACCACTAGCGGGAGGGGGACCCAGTACTTC. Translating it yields CASSVGTTSGRGTQYF.